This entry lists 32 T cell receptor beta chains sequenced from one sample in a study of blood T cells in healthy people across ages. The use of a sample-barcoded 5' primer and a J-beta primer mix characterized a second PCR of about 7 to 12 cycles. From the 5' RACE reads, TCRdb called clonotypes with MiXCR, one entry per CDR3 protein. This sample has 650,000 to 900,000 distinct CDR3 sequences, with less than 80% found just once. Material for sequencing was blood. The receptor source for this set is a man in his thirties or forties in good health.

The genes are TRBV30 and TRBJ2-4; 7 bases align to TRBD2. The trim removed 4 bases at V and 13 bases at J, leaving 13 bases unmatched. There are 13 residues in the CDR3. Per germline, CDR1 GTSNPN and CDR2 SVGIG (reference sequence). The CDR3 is CAWNRRGDGEQYF. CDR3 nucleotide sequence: TGTGCCTGGAATAGACGGGGGGACGGGGAGCAGTACTTC. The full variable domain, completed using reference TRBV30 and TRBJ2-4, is SQTIHQWPATLVQPVGSPLSLECTVEGTSNPNLYWYRQAAGRGLQLLFYSVGIGQISSEVPQNLSASRPQDRQFILSSKKLLLSDSGFYLCAWNRRGDGEQYFGAGTRLSVL.

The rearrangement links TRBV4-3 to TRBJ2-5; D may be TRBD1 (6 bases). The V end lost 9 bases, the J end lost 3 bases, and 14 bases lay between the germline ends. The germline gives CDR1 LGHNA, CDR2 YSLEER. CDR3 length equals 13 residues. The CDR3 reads CARSYRQEETQYF. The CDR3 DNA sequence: TGCGCCAGGAGCTACCGACAGGAAGAGACCCAGTACTTC.

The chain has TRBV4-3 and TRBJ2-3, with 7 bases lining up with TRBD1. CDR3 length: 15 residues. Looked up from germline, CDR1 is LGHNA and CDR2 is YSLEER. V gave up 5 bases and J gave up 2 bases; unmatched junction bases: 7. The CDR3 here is CASSTTGFITDTQYF. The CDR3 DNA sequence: TGCGCCAGCAGCACGACAGGGTTCATCACAGATACGCAGTATTTT.

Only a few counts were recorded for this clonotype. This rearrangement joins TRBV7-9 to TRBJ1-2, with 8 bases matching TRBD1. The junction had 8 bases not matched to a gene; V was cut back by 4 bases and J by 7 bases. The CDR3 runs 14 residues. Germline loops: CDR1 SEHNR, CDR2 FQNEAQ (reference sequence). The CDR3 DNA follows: TGTGCCAGCAGCTCGCAGGACAGGGTATCTGGCTACACCTTC. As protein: CASSSQDRVSGYTF.

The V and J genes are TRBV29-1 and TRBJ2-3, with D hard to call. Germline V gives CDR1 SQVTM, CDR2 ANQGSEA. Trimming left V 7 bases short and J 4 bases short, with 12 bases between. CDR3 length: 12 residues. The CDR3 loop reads CSDNGPSDTQYF. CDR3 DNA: TGCAGCGACAACGGACCGTCAGATACGCAGTATTTT.

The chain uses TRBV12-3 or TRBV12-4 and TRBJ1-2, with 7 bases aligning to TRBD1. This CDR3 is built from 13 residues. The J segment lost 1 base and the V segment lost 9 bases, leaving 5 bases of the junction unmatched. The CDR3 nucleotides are TGTGCCAGTGGGACAGCTCTTAACTATGGCTACACCTTC. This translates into CASGTALNYGYTF.

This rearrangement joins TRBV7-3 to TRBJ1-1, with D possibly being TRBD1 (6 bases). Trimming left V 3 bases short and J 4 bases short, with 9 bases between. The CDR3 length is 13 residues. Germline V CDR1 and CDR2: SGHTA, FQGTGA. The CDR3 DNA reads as TGTGCCAGCAGCTTCAGCAGGGGCACTGAAGCTTTCTTT. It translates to CASSFSRGTEAFF. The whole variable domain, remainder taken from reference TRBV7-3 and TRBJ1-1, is GAGVSQTPSNKVTEKGKYVELRCDPISGHTALYWYRQSLGQGPEFLIYFQGTGAADDSGLPNDRFFAVRPEGSVSTLKIQRTERGDSAVYLCASSFSRGTEAFFGQGTRLTVV.

CDR3 DNA sequence: TGTGCCAGCAGTGAATTTGAGGGAAAACTGTTTTTT. This codes for CASSEFEGKLFF. The V and J genes are TRBV2 and TRBJ1-4; no definite D call. V was cut by 2 bases and J by 10 bases, with 8 bases left in between. The CDR3 length is 12 residues. Germline-derived CDR1 and CDR2 are SNHLY and FYNNEI.

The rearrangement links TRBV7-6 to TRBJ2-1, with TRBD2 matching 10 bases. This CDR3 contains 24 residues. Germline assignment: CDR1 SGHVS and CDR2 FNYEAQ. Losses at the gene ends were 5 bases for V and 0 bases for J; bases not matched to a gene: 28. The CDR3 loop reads CASSPRWMSPTSGALPSSYNEQFF. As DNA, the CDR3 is TGTGCCAGCAGCCCCCGTTGGATGTCTCCCACTAGCGGGGCCCTACCGAGCTCCTACAATGAGCAGTTCTTC.

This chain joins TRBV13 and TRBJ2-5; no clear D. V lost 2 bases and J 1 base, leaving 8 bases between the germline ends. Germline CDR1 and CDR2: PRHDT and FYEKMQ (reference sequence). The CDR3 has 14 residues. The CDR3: CASSLSLRQETQYF. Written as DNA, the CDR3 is TGTGCCAGCAGCTTAAGTCTACGCCAAGAGACCCAGTACTTC.

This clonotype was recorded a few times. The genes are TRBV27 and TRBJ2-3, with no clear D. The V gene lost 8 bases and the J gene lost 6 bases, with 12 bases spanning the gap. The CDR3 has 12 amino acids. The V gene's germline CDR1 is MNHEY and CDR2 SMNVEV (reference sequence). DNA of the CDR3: TGTGCCAGCTCCCCCGTCCAGGATACGCAGTATTTT. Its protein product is CASSPVQDTQYF.

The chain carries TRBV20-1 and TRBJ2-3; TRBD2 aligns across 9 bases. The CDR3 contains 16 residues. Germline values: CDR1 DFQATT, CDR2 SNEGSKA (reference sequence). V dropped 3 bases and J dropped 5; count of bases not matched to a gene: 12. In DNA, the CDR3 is TGCAGTGCTAGTCGTGTCCGCGGGGGGGTTGGAGATACGCAGTATTTT. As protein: CSASRVRGGVGDTQYF.

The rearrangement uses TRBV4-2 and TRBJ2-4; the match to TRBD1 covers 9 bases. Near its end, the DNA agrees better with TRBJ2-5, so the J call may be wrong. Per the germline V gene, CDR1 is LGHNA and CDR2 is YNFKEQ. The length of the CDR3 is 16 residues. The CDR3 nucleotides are TGTGCCAGCAGCACCTCAACCGGGACAGGGCGGGAGACCCAGTACTTC. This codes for CASSTSTGTGRETQYF.

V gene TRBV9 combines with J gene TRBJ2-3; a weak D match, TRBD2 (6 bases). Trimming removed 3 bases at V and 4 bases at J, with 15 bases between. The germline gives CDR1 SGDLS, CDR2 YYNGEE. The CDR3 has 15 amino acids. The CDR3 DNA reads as TGTGCCAGCAGCGGGGGGGTAATAAGCTCAGATACGCAGTATTTT. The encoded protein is CASSGGVISSDTQYF.

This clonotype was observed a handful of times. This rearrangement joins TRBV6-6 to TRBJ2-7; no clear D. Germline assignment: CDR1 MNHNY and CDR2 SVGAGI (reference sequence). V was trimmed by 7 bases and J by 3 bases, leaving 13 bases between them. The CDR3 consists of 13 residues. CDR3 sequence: CASTTTDFYEQYF. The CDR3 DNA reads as TGTGCCAGCACCACTACAGATTTCTACGAGCAGTACTTC.

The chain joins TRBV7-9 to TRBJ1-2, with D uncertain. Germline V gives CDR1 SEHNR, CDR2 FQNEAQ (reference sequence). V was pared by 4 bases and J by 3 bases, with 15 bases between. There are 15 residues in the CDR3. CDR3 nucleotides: TGTGCCAGCAGCTCCACTCCGAGGGTAGACTATGGCTACACCTTC. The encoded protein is CASSSTPRVDYGYTF.

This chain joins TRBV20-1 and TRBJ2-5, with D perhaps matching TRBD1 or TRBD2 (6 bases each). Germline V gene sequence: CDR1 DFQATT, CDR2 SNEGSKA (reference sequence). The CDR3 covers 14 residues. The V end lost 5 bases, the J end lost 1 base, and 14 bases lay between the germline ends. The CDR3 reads CSAPGAGRQETQYF. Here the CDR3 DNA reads TGCAGTGCTCCAGGGGCGGGGCGCCAAGAGACCCAGTACTTC.

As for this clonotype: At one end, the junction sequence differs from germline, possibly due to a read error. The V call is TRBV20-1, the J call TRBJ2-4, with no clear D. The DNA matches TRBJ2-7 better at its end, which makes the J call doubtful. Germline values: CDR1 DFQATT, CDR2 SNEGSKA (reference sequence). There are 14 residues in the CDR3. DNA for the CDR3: TGCAGTGCTAGCGGCCACCAAACCTCCGACGAGCAGTACTTC. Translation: CSASGHQTSDEQYF.

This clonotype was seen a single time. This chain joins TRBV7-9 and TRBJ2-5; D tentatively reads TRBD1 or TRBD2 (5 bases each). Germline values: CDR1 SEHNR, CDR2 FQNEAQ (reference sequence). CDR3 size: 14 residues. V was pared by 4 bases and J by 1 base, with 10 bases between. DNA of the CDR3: TGTGCCAGCAGCTACGGGGCGGTCCAAGAGACCCAGTACTTC. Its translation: CASSYGAVQETQYF.

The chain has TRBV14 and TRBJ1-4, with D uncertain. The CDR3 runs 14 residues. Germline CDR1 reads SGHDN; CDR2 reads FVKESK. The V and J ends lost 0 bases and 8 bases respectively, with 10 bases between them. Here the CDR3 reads CASSQEFLEEKLFF. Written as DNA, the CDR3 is TGTGCCAGCAGCCAAGAATTCCTGGAGGAAAAACTGTTTTTT.

The CDR3 DNA is TGCAGCGTGAATACAGGGGACAAGACCCAGTACTTC. It translates to CSVNTGDKTQYF. V and J are TRBV29-1 and TRBJ2-5; 7 nucleotides match TRBD1. This CDR3 is 12 amino acids long. Trimming removed 6 bases from V and 6 bases from J; junction bases left unmatched: 7. Looked up from germline, CDR1 is SQVTM and CDR2 is ANQGSEA.

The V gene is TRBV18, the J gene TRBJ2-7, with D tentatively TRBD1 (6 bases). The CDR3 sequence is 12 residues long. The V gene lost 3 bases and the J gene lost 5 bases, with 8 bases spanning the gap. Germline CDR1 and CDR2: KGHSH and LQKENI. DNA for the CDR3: TGTGCCAGCTCACCTACAGGGCACGAGCAGTACTTC. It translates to CASSPTGHEQYF.

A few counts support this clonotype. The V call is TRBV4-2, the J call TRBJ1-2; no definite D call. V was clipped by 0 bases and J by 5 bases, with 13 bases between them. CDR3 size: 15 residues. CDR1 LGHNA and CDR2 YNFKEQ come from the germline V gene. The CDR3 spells CASSQESGVVYGYTF. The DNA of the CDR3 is TGTGCCAGCAGCCAAGAATCTGGGGTGGTTTATGGCTACACCTTC.

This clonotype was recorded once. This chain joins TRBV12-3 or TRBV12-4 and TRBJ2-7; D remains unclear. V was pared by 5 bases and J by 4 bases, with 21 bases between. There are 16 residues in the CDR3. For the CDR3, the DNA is TGTGCCAGCAGTGCCCAGTTGGGTAGGGCCCTATACGAGCAGTACTTC. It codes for CASSAQLGRALYEQYF.

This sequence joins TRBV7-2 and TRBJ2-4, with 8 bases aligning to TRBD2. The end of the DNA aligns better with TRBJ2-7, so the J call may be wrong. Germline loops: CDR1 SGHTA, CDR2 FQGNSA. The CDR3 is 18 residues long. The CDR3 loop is CASSLVVASGPLTYEQYF. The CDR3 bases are TGTGCCAGCAGCTTAGTGGTAGCTAGCGGGCCCCTCACCTACGAGCAGTACTTC.

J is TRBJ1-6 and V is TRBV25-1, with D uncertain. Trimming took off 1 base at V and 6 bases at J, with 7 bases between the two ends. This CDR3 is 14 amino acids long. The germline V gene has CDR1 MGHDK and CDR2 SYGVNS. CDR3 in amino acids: CASSEFGGNSPLHF. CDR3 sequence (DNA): TGTGCCAGCAGTGAATTTGGCGGTAATTCACCCCTCCACTTT.

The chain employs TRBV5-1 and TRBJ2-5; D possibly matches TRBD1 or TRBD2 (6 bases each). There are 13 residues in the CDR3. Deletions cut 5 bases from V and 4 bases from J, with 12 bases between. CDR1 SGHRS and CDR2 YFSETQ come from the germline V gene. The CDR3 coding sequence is TGCGCCAGCAGAGCTACGGGGGCAGAGACCCAGTACTTC. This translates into CASRATGAETQYF.

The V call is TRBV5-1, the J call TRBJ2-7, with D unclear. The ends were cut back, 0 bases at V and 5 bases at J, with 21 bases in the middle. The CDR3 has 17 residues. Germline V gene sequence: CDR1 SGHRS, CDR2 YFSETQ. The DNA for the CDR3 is TGCGCCAGCAGCTTGGGCCCTTTACGGACCCCAATCAACGAGCAGTACTTC. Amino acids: CASSLGPLRTPINEQYF.

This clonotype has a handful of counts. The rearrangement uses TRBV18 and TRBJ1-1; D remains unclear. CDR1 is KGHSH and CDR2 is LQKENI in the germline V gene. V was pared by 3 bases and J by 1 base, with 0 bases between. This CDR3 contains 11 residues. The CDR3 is CASSPNTEAFF. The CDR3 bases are TGTGCCAGCTCACCGAACACTGAAGCTTTCTTT.

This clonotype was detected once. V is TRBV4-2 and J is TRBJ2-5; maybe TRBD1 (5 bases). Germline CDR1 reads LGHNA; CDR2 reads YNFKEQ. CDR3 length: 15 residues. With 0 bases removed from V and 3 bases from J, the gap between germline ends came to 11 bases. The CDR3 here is CASSQEGQGEETQYF. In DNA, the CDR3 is TGTGCCAGCAGCCAAGAAGGGCAGGGTGAAGAGACCCAGTACTTC.

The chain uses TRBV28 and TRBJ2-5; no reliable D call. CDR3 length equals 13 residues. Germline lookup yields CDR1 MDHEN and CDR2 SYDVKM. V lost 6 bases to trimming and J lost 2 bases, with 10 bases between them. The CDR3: CASSPSRQETQYF. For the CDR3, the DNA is TGTGCCAGCAGCCCCTCCCGACAAGAGACCCAGTACTTC.

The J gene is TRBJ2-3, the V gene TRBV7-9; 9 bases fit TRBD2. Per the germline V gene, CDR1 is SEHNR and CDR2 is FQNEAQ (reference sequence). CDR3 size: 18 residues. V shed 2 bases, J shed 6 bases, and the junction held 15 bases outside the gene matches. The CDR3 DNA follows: TGTGCCAGCAGCTTATCGGGCCCCGGTAGCGGGGGTTTGGATACGCAGTATTTT. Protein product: CASSLSGPGSGGLDTQYF.